This TCR beta chain was sequenced for a study of cytomegalovirus exposure and HLA in healthy donors. Worth noting for this clone: As yet, its antigen is unknown.

General observations from the study: A list of more than 150 TCR beta chains associated with cytomegalovirus was given.

Trimming at V came to 4 bases and at J to 4 bases, leaving 15 bases not matched to a gene. This CDR3 has 17 residues. Germline loops: CDR1 MGHRA, CDR2 YSYEKL. PCR primers comprised 60 Vbeta and 13 Jbeta primers. Authors' analysis steps: In a later analysis, roughly 11 million of about 80 million unique beta chains occurred in at least two donors. The repertoire was sequenced with immunoSEQ multiplex PCR; TCRdb's copy has only in-frame clones and lacks some. For V, J and clone size, that table is used; D and trimming come from the DNA. Among 280,000 or so clones listed, around 90% were seen once. Sequencing used PBMCs. The V gene is TRBV4-1, the J gene TRBJ1-2, with 7 nucleotides matching TRBD1. The TCR comes from a woman between 18 and 29 years old in good health and CMV-seronegative. The DNA of the CDR3 is TGCGCCAGCAGCCCCAATACTCGAGGACAGGAGGTCTATGGCTACACCTTC. It is translated as CASSPNTRGQEVYGYTF.